The present T cell receptor (beta chain) was sequenced within a study of T cell repertoires in cytomegalovirus infection. TCRdb processed the reads anew with MiXCR; each CDR3 protein has one entry. The sample lists around 130,000 distinct CDR3 sequences, approximately 9.2% occurring once. The CDR3 totals 16 residues. V shed 2 bases, J shed 5 bases, and the junction held 6 bases outside the gene matches. Germline values: CDR1 MNHEY, CDR2 SVGEGT. This clonotype came up many times. Sequencing was done on a sample of PBMCs. V usage is TRBV6-2 or TRBV6-3 and J usage is TRBJ2-1; TRBD2 aligns across 10 bases. The clonotype originates from a human donor in good health (CMV status not recorded). Some clones in this sample may be carry-over from other donors' samples. This CDR3 is CASSYQLAGVDNEQFF. CDR3 nucleotide sequence: TGTGCCAGCAGTTACCAGCTAGCGGGGGTTGACAATGAGCAGTTCTTC.